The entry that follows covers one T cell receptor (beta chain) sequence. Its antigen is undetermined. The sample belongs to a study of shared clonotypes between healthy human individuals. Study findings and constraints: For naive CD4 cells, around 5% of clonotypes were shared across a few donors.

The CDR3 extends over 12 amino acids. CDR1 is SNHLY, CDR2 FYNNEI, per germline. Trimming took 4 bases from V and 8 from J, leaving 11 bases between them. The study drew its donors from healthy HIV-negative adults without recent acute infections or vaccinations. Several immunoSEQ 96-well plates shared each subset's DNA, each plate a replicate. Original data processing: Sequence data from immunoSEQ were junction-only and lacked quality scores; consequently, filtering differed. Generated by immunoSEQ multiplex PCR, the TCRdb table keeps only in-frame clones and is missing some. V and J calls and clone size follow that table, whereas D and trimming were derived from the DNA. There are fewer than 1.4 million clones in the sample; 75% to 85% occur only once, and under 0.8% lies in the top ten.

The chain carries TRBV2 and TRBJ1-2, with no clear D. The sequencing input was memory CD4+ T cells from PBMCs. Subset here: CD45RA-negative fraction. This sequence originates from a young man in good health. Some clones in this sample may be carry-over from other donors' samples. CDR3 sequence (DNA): TGTGCCAGCAGTGGGACCGCGCGGGGCTACACCTTC. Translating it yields CASSGTARGYTF.